These 2 T cell receptor beta chains were all obtained from the same sample, sequenced in a study of cytotoxic CD8 clonotypes in ibrutinib-treated CLL. The method was immunoSEQ multiplex PCR; TCRdb's version includes in-frame clones alone and lacks a portion of them. The profile covers about 80,000 clones, with around 75% appearing a single time and approximately 5.1% taken by the ten largest. This specimen consisted of PBMCs, obtained after 12 months of ibrutinib treatment. These receptors all come from a human donor with chronic lymphocytic leukemia.

This clone was seen a handful of times. V gene TRBV11-2 combines with J gene TRBJ2-3, with a possible D match to TRBD1 (6 bases). The CDR3 runs to 15 residues. Germline V gene sequence: CDR1 SGHAT, CDR2 FQNNGV. Trimming shortened V by 5 bases and J by 11 bases, and 23 bases separated the two germline ends. The CDR3 DNA is TGTGCCAGCAGCCCCGGCAGGGGTCTGGAGTGGGGGCAGTATTTT. Translation: CASSPGRGLEWGQYF.

The rearrangement uses TRBV19 and TRBJ2-3, with 10 nucleotides matching TRBD1. The germline CDR1 and CDR2 sequences are LNHDA and SQIVND (reference sequence). The CDR3 is made up of 15 amino acids. With V trimmed by 8 bases and J by 3 bases, 8 bases remained unmatched. The CDR3 spells CASAWGTGVTDTQYF. Here the CDR3 DNA reads TGTGCCAGTGCCTGGGGGACAGGGGTGACAGATACGCAGTATTTT.